The 17 T cell receptor beta chains listed next were all sequenced from one sample in a study of cytomegalovirus exposure and HLA in healthy donors. Both 60 Vbeta primers and 13 Jbeta primers went into the PCR. Clones were sequenced by immunoSEQ multiplex PCR, and TCRdb holds only the in-frame ones, with some missing. In the table there are 160,000 or so clones, approximately 80% of which are singletons. Sequenced: PBMCs. The receptor source for this set is a woman in her thirties in good health and CMV-seropositive.

The chain recombines TRBV13 with TRBJ1-1; D is uncertain. V gave up 3 bases and J gave up 0 bases, with 11 bases separating them. From germline, CDR1 is PRHDT and CDR2 FYEKMQ (reference sequence). The CDR3 extends over 15 amino acids. The CDR3 loop is CASSFGGSLNTEAFF. CDR3 in DNA: TGTGCCAGCAGCTTTGGAGGTTCGCTGAACACTGAAGCTTTCTTT.

This chain uses TRBV9 with TRBJ1-2, with 9 bases lining up with TRBD1. Trimming took 3 bases from V and 4 from J; bases not matched to a gene: 7. CDR3 length equals 15 residues. Per the germline V gene, CDR1 is SGDLS and CDR2 is YYNGEE. This CDR3 is CASSGTGGSGYGYTF. As DNA, the CDR3 is TGTGCCAGCAGCGGAACAGGGGGCTCTGGCTATGGCTACACCTTC.

The rearrangement joins TRBV5-5 to TRBJ1-2; a possible D gene is TRBD1 (5 bases). Germline V gene sequence: CDR1 SGHKS, CDR2 YYEKEE (reference sequence). CDR3 size: 16 residues. V lost 0 bases and J 5 bases, leaving 17 bases between the germline ends. CDR3 in DNA: TGTGCCAGCAGCTTGGCGACAGCACTATCAACGTATGGCTACACCTTC. It is translated as CASSLATALSTYGYTF.

The CDR3 spells CASSVGREETQYF. DNA of the CDR3: TGTGCCAGCAGCGTAGGCAGGGAAGAGACCCAGTACTTC. This chain links TRBV9 with TRBJ2-5; the D gene is possibly TRBD1 (5 bases). Trimming cost V 0 bases and J 3 bases, with 6 bases left between them. The CDR3 runs 13 residues. CDR1 is SGDLS, CDR2 YYNGEE, per germline. Full variable domain (remainder filled in from reference TRBV9 and TRBJ2-5): DSGVTQTPKHLITATGQRVTLRCSPRSGDLSVYWYQQSLDQGLQFLIQYYNGEERAKGNILERFSAQQFPDLHSELNLSSLELGDSALYFCASSVGREETQYFGPGTRLLVL.

This chain uses TRBV4-3 with TRBJ1-2, with D maybe TRBD1 (6 bases). This CDR3 has 15 residues. V lost 4 bases, J lost 3 bases, and 15 bases lay in between. The V gene's germline CDR1 is LGHNA and CDR2 YSLEER. The CDR3 is CASSPRYREYYGYTF. The CDR3 region has the DNA TGCGCCAGCAGCCCCCGGTACAGGGAGTACTATGGCTACACCTTC.

The V and J genes are TRBV11-2 and TRBJ2-1, with 16 bases fitting TRBD2. CDR1 and CDR2 (germline): SGHAT, FQNNGV. This CDR3 comprises 15 residues. V shed 0 bases and J 15 bases; nucleotides not matched to a gene: 5. The CDR3 protein is CASSLDGTSGGARFF. The CDR3 nucleotides are TGTGCCAGCAGCTTAGATGGGACTAGCGGGGGGGCACGGTTCTTC.

In its sample, this clone was seen a few times. J is TRBJ2-7 and V is TRBV28; tentatively, D is TRBD1 (6 bases). The CDR3 totals 12 residues. V was pared by 7 bases and J by 1 base, with 8 bases between. The germline gives CDR1 MDHEN, CDR2 SYDVKM. The CDR3 spells CASNRVSYEQYF. CDR3 nucleotides: TGTGCCAGCAACAGGGTTTCCTACGAGCAGTACTTC. Full variable domain (rest looked up from reference TRBV28 and TRBJ2-7): DVKVTQSSRYLVKRTGEKVFLECVQDMDHENMFWYRQDPGLGLRLIYFSYDVKMKEKGDIPEGYSVSREKKERFSLILESASTNQTSMYLCASNRVSYEQYFGPGTRLTVT.

Comments on this clone: One end of the junction is discordant with germline, which a read error may explain. This chain connects TRBV6-5 to TRBJ2-5; D may be TRBD1 (6 bases). Per germline, CDR1 MNHEY and CDR2 SVGAGI. This CDR3 has 15 amino acids. The CDR3 sequence is CASSYWGQGQETQYF. DNA of the CDR3: TGTGCCAGCAGCTACTGGGGGCAGGGACAAGAGACCCAGTACTTC.

The chain is built from TRBV27 and TRBJ1-4; D gene unclear. V was trimmed by 6 bases and J by 10 bases, leaving 18 bases between them. The germline gives CDR1 MNHEY, CDR2 SMNVEV (reference sequence). This CDR3 is built from 14 residues. The chain's CDR3 is CASRSPSRSGKLFF. The CDR3 nucleotides read TGTGCCAGCAGGTCCCCTTCCCGTAGCGGAAAACTGTTTTTT.

V gene TRBV4-3 combines with J gene TRBJ2-1, with 7 bases matching TRBD1. The J segment lost 6 bases and the V segment lost 0 bases, leaving 5 bases of the junction unmatched. There are 15 residues in the CDR3. Germline V CDR1 and CDR2: LGHNA, YSLEER. The DNA of the CDR3 is TGCGCCAGCAGCCAAGAACGGGACAGTGTCAATGAGCAGTTCTTC. It yields the protein CASSQERDSVNEQFF.

The chain employs TRBV7-2 and TRBJ2-7, with TRBD1 as a possible D gene (6 bases). Trimming stripped 1 base from V and 2 bases from J, with 6 bases between. Germline-derived CDR1 and CDR2 are SGHTA and FQGNSA. The CDR3 consists of 13 residues. The CDR3 region is CASSLDRAYEQYF. The CDR3 DNA reads TGTGCCAGCAGCTTAGACAGGGCCTACGAGCAGTACTTC.

CDR3 bases: TGCGCCAGCAGCTTGGTAGGGAGCCTGGCTGCGGGCGGGGAGCTGTTTTTT. Amino acids: CASSLVGSLAAGGELFF. This chain joins TRBV5-1 and TRBJ2-2; tentatively, D is TRBD2 (5 bases). Germline V gene sequence: CDR1 SGHRS, CDR2 YFSETQ. V lost 0 bases and J lost 7, with 19 bases in between. The CDR3 covers 17 residues.

The chain is built from TRBV11-3 and TRBJ2-1, with 10 nucleotides matching TRBD2. In germline, CDR1 is SGHNT, CDR2 YENEEA. The CDR3 runs to 16 residues. J was trimmed by 4 bases and V by 6 bases; bases with no gene match: 9. The CDR3 DNA sequence: TGTGCCAGCAGTTCCGGGACTAGCGAATTGTACAATGAGCAGTTCTTC. This sequence encodes CASSSGTSELYNEQFF.

This clone is a singleton in its sample. This sequence joins TRBV6-4 and TRBJ2-7, with 11 bases aligning to TRBD2. Trimming cost V 4 bases and J 0 bases; bases outside gene matches: 5. The CDR3 runs 16 residues. The germline CDR1 and CDR2 sequences are MRHNA and SNTAGT. The CDR3 DNA is TGTGCCAGCAGTGTACTAGCGGGGGCCAGCTCCTACGAGCAGTACTTC. Amino acid sequence: CASSVLAGASSYEQYF.

The chain recombines TRBV7-2 with TRBJ2-5, with 9 positions matching TRBD2. V lost 2 bases to trimming and J lost 6 bases; unmatched junction nucleotides: 13. This CDR3 region has 17 residues. CDR1 and CDR2 (germline): SGHTA, FQGNSA. DNA of the CDR3: TGTGCCAGCAGCTTAAGGGGGAGGCGCGGGGGGGACAAGACCCAGTACTTC. It encodes CASSLRGRRGGDKTQYF.

The table lists this clone with a few counts. This chain joins TRBV28 and TRBJ1-6; D remains unclear. CDR3 size: 18 residues. CDR1 is MDHEN, CDR2 SYDVKM, per germline. Between the trimmed V and J ends, which lost 1 base and 7 bases, there was a span of 20 bases. For the CDR3, the DNA is TGTGCCAGCAGTTTATCCTCGGGCAGGCGGACTTGGAATTCACCCCTCCACTTT. It is translated as CASSLSSGRRTWNSPLHF.

This chain links TRBV6-1 with TRBJ1-5; D is possibly TRBD1 (5 bases). The germline V and J ends were trimmed by 4 bases and 4 bases, with 17 bases remaining between them. The CDR3 is 16 amino acids. CDR1 is MNHNS and CDR2 is SASEGT in the germline V gene. The CDR3 here is CASSGPLGGANQPQHF. The CDR3 region has the DNA TGTGCCAGCAGTGGACCCCTCGGGGGTGCAAATCAGCCCCAGCATTTT.